The clone carrying this TCR beta chain appeared many times. Its target is unknown. From germline, CDR1 is LGHDT and CDR2 YNNKEL (reference sequence). Trimming took 4 bases from V and 4 from J; bases not matched to a gene: 3. CDR3 length: 13 amino acids. The data stem from a study of T cells in Graves' hyperthyroidism and ophthalmopathy. Findings and limits, study-wide: From stable hyperthyroidism, ophthalmopathy was separated by a 13 V-J model.

TCR beta CDR3 regions were amplified from RNA. The TCR CDR3 was amplified in a first-round RT-PCR using the HTBI primer set. MiXCR, applied by TCRdb to the multiplex PCR reads, yields one record per CDR3 protein. The table lists roughly 250,000 distinct CDR3 sequences, 16% of them singletons, with around 28% in the top ten. The receptor was isolated from a woman younger than 30 with Graves' ophthalmopathy. Sequenced: blood. The chain joins TRBV3-1 to TRBJ1-2; 7 positions agree with TRBD1. CDR3 nucleotide sequence: TGTGCCAGCAGCCCACAGGGGCTCTATGGCTACACCTTC. Its translation is CASSPQGLYGYTF.